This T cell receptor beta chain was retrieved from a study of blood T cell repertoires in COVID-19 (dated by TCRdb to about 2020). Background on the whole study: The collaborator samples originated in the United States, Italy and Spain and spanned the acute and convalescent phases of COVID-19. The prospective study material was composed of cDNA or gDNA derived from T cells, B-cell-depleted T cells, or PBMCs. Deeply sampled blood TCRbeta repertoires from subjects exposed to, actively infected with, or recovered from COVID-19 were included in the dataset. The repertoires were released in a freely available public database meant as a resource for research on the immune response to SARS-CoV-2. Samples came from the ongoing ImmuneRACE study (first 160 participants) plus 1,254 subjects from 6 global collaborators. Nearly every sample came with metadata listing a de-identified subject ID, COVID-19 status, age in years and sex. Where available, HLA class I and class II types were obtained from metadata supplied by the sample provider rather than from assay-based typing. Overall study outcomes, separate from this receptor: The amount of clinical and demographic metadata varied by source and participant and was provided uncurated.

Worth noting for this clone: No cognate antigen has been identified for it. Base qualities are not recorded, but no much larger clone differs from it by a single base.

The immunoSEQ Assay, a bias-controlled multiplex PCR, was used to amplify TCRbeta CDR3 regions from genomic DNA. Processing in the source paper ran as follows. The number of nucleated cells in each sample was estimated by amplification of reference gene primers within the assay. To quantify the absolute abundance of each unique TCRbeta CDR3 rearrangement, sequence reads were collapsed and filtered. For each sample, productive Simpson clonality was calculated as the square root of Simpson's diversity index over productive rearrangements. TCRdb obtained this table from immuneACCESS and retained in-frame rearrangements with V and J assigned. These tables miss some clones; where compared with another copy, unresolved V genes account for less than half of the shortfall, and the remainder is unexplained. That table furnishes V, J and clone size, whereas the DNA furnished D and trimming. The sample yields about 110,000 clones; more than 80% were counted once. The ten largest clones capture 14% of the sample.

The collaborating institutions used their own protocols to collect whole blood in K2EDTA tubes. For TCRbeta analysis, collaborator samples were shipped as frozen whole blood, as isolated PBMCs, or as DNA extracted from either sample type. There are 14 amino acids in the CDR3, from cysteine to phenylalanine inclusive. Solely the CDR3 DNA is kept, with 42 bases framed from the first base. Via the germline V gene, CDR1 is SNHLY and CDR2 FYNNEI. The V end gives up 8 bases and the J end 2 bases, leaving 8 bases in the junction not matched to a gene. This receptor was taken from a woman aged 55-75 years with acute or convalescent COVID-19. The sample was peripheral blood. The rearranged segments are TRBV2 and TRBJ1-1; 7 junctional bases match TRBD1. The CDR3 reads CASATRGVNTEAFF. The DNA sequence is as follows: TGTGCCAGCGCAACCAGGGGGGTCAACACTGAAGCTTTCTTT.